Below are 30 T cell receptor beta chains sequenced from a single sample in a study of response to subunit inactivated influenza vaccine. Each CDR3 protein gets one entry after TCRdb re-called the RT-PCR reads with MiXCR. This table holds hundreds of thousands of distinct CDR3 sequences, over 11% found once. The input for sequencing was PBMCs from blood, taken around two weeks before vaccination. The receptors were gathered from a man between 50 and 59 years old who received an inactivated influenza vaccine.

The chain couples TRBV15 to TRBJ2-5; D gene ambiguous. V lost 0 bases to trimming and J lost 6 bases, with 8 bases between them. The CDR3 runs to 13 residues. The germline V gene encodes CDR1 LNHNV and CDR2 YYDKDF (reference sequence). DNA of the CDR3: TGTGCCACCAGCAGAGATCCCAGCAAGACCCAGTACTTC. Its protein product is CATSRDPSKTQYF.

This clonotype was recorded once. The chain is built from TRBV5-6 and TRBJ2-7; D gene ambiguous. Germline V CDR1 and CDR2: SGHDT, YYEEEE. The CDR3 runs 12 residues. The V end lost 0 bases, the J end lost 8 bases, and 9 bases lay between the germline ends. The CDR3 region has the DNA TGTGCCAGCAGCTTGGACGTATACAAGCAGTACTTC. Translation: CASSLDVYKQYF.

The chain employs TRBV27 and TRBJ2-7; 8 bases line up with TRBD2. Germline CDR1 MNHEY, CDR2 SMNVEV (reference sequence). This CDR3 is built from 15 residues. The V and J ends lost 5 bases and 1 base, in that order; junction bases with no gene match: 7. The DNA of the CDR3 is TGTGCCAGCAGTGGCTCCGGGACTAGATCCTACGAGCAGTACTTC. Its translation: CASSGSGTRSYEQYF.

This rearrangement joins TRBV12-3 or TRBV12-4 to TRBJ1-6; 7 positions match TRBD1. V shed 3 bases, J shed 0 bases, and the junction held 5 bases outside the gene matches. The length of the CDR3 is 17 residues. DNA of the CDR3: TGTGCCAGCAGTTTGGGACAGCGGTTCTCCTATAATTCACCCCTCCACTTT. Its protein is CASSLGQRFSYNSPLHF.

The rearrangement links TRBV28 to TRBJ2-2, with 9 nucleotides matching TRBD1. Unmatched junction bases numbered 9, after V lost 5 bases and J lost 5 bases. CDR3 size: 16 residues. The germline CDR1 and CDR2 sequences are MDHEN and SYDVKM. The CDR3 is CASSEPGQGYTGELFF. For the CDR3, the DNA is TGTGCCAGCAGTGAACCGGGACAGGGTTATACCGGGGAGCTGTTTTTT.

V usage is TRBV9 and J usage is TRBJ1-1, with TRBD1 as a possible D gene (5 bases). Germline V gene sequence: CDR1 SGDLS, CDR2 YYNGEE. The V end lost 4 bases, the J end lost 7 bases, and 14 bases lay between the germline ends. The CDR3 runs 13 residues. This chain's CDR3 is CASSPRGNGEAFF. The CDR3 bases are TGTGCCAGCAGCCCCCGGGGGAACGGTGAAGCTTTCTTT.

This clonotype turned up a few times. CDR3 sequence reads: CSANPTSGNYNEQFF. In nucleotides, the CDR3 is TGCAGTGCTAACCCGACTAGCGGAAACTACAATGAGCAGTTCTTC. The chain has TRBV20-1 and TRBJ2-1; TRBD2 matches 9 bases. V was pared by 4 bases and J by 3 bases, with 7 bases of the junction left unmatched. The CDR3 consists of 15 residues. Germline V lookup: CDR1 DFQATT, CDR2 SNEGSKA (reference sequence).

This clonotype was counted between two and nine times. The chain joins TRBV29-1 to TRBJ2-5; possible D gene TRBD2, 5 bases. Germline CDR1 and CDR2: SQVTM and ANQGSEA. V lost 0 bases and J lost 0, with 17 bases in between. The CDR3 runs 17 residues. The CDR3 region has the DNA TGCAGCGTTGAAGATGAGAGCAGGACGGGGTACCAAGAGACCCAGTACTTC. Translating gives CSVEDESRTGYQETQYF. The variable domain in full, completed from reference TRBV29-1 and TRBJ2-5, reads SAVISQKPSRDICQRGTSLTIQCQVDSQVTMMFWYRQQPGQSLTLIATANQGSEATYESGFVIDKFPISRPNLTFSTLTVSNMSPEDSSIYLCSVEDESRTGYQETQYFGPGTRLLVL.

This clonotype came up a few times. This chain connects TRBV7-2 to TRBJ2-3, with no clear D. The V gene's germline CDR1 is SGHTA and CDR2 FQGNSA. Trimming pared 4 bases from V and 2 bases from J, leaving 10 bases between. The CDR3 loop spans 14 amino acids. This CDR3 is CASSSFADTDTQYF. The DNA for the CDR3 is TGTGCCAGCAGCTCTTTCGCGGACACAGATACGCAGTATTTT.

This clonotype was found many times. The rearrangement joins TRBV20-1 to TRBJ2-1; 8 bases map to TRBD1. The V segment lost 6 bases and the J segment 1 base; nucleotides outside the gene matches: 8. Germline V gene data show CDR1 as DFQATT and CDR2 as SNEGSKA (reference sequence). The CDR3 loop spans 15 amino acids. The CDR3 spells CSAEPRQGSYNEQFF. DNA for the CDR3: TGCAGTGCGGAGCCCCGACAGGGGTCCTACAATGAGCAGTTCTTC.

This clonotype has only a few counts. The CDR3 is CSARSYRELFF. DNA for the CDR3: TGCAGTGCTAGATCCTACAGGGAGCTGTTTTTT. The chain has TRBV20-1 and TRBJ2-2; D gene unclear. Germline V lookup: CDR1 DFQATT, CDR2 SNEGSKA (reference sequence). V dropped 2 bases and J dropped 9 bases, with 7 bases sitting between them. The CDR3 runs to 11 residues.

The rearrangement joins TRBV29-1 to TRBJ1-1; tentative D call: TRBD1 (5 bases). The CDR3 length is 12 residues. V dropped 6 bases and J dropped 3 bases, with 11 bases sitting between them. Germline assignment: CDR1 SQVTM and CDR2 ANQGSEA. CDR3 amino acids: CSVGSGYTEAFF. The CDR3 nucleotides read TGCAGCGTGGGTTCAGGGTACACTGAAGCTTTCTTT.

Only a few counts were recorded for this clonotype. This rearrangement joins TRBV5-6 to TRBJ1-4; TRBD1 aligns across 7 bases. Trimming cost V 4 bases and J 5 bases; bases outside gene matches: 8. The CDR3 is made up of 15 amino acids. CDR1 SGHDT and CDR2 YYEEEE come from the germline V gene. As DNA, the CDR3 is TGTGCCAGCAGCCGAAGACAGGGACTAAATGAAAAACTGTTTTTT. This sequence encodes CASSRRQGLNEKLFF.

V usage is TRBV5-1 and J usage is TRBJ2-3, with 7 bases aligning to TRBD2. This CDR3 region has 13 residues. Germline values: CDR1 SGHRS, CDR2 YFSETQ. V dropped 4 bases and J dropped 6; count of bases not matched to a gene: 5. In DNA form, the CDR3 reads TGCGCCAGCAGCCCGACTAGCTCGGATACGCAGTATTTT. Its protein product is CASSPTSSDTQYF.

This clonotype was counted only a few times. The rearrangement links TRBV28 to TRBJ2-7, with TRBD1 matching 10 bases. Germline trimming cut 2 bases from V and 2 bases from J; bases unmatched to any gene: 6. This CDR3 is 16 amino acids long. Germline assignment: CDR1 MDHEN and CDR2 SYDVKM. The CDR3 nucleotides are TGTGCCAGCAGTTTAAAAGGACAGGGGGGAGCCTACGAGCAGTACTTC. Translated: CASSLKGQGGAYEQYF.

The J gene is TRBJ2-7, the V gene TRBV5-1, with D perhaps matching TRBD1 (6 bases). CDR1 and CDR2 (germline): SGHRS, YFSETQ. The CDR3 contains 14 residues. V lost 2 bases and J 2 bases, leaving 11 bases between the germline ends. CDR3 bases: TGCGCCAGCAGCTTACAGGGTCCCCCCTACGAGCAGTACTTC. Its translation is CASSLQGPPYEQYF.

This clonotype has a count of ten or more. The chain uses TRBV4-3 and TRBJ2-7; tentatively, D is TRBD2 (6 bases). CDR1 LGHNA and CDR2 YSLEER come from the germline V gene. V dropped 0 bases and J dropped 3 bases, with 12 bases sitting between them. CDR3 length: 15 residues. The CDR3 protein is CASSQDIRGYYEQYF. In DNA, the CDR3 is TGCGCCAGCAGCCAAGATATCCGGGGGTACTACGAGCAGTACTTC.

The chain carries TRBV20-1 and TRBJ2-1; 11 bases line up with TRBD2. CDR3 length equals 13 residues. J gave up 8 bases and V 4 bases, and 4 bases lay outside the gene matches. The germline CDR1 and CDR2 sequences are DFQATT and SNEGSKA (reference sequence). This CDR3 reads CSAILAGVDEQFF. CDR3 DNA sequence: TGCAGTGCTATACTAGCGGGGGTTGATGAGCAGTTCTTC.

This chain uses TRBV28 with TRBJ2-5; tentatively, D is TRBD1 (5 bases). The CDR3 covers 15 residues. The V and J ends lost 5 bases and 3 bases respectively, with 16 bases between them. Germline values: CDR1 MDHEN, CDR2 SYDVKM. This chain's CDR3 is CASSALGAPEETQYF. DNA of the CDR3: TGTGCCAGCAGTGCGCTAGGGGCGCCGGAAGAGACCCAGTACTTC.

The V gene is TRBV20-1, the J gene TRBJ2-7; 7 bases align to TRBD2. The V segment lost 0 bases and the J segment 6 bases; nucleotides outside the gene matches: 8. CDR1 DFQATT and CDR2 SNEGSKA come from the germline V gene (reference sequence). The CDR3 length is 14 residues. CDR3 amino acids: CSARDFGSGREQYF. The CDR3 nucleotides read TGCAGTGCTAGAGATTTTGGTAGCGGGCGCGAGCAGTACTTC.

The chain joins TRBV18 to TRBJ2-5; tentatively, D is TRBD1 (6 bases). Germline CDR1 reads KGHSH; CDR2 reads LQKENI. The CDR3 totals 13 residues. V lost 5 bases to trimming and J lost 5 bases, with 12 bases between them. The CDR3 here is CASSIQGGETQYF. The DNA of the CDR3 is TGTGCCAGCTCAATACAGGGCGGTGAGACCCAGTACTTC.

The J gene is TRBJ2-5, the V gene TRBV30, with a possible D match to TRBD1 (6 bases). The CDR3 has 14 amino acids. Germline CDR1 reads GTSNPN; CDR2 reads SVGIG (reference sequence). V gave up 1 base and J gave up 4 bases, with 13 bases separating them. CDR3 nucleotides: TGTGCCTGGAGTGGTCAGTGGGGGCTAGAGACCCAGTACTTC. This gives the protein CAWSGQWGLETQYF.

Concerning this clonotype itself: The germline gene is not matched at one end of the junction; a read error may be the cause. This chain uses TRBV23-1 with TRBJ2-3; no clear D. TRBV23-1 is an ORF; its function is uncertain. The CDR3 sequence is 13 residues long. As DNA, the CDR3 is TGCGCCAGCAGTGGGCAACCCACAGTTACGCAGTATTTT. Translated, it gives CASSGQPTVTQYF.

The V gene is TRBV30, the J gene TRBJ2-4; D is undetermined. The CDR3 is 13 residues long. Trimming pared 0 bases from V and 7 bases from J, leaving 10 bases between. CDR1 and CDR2 (germline): GTSNPN, SVGIG (reference sequence). The chain's CDR3 is CAWSVQGVNIQYF. The CDR3, as DNA: TGTGCCTGGAGTGTACAAGGAGTGAACATTCAGTACTTC.

This clonotype was detected only a few times. J is TRBJ2-3 and V is TRBV12-3 or TRBV12-4, with 7 bases fitting TRBD1. The CDR3 covers 15 residues. J was trimmed by 1 base and V by 3 bases; bases with no gene match: 4. CDR3 residues: CASSFSTGGTDTQYF. The CDR3 region has the DNA TGTGCCAGCAGTTTTTCTACAGGGGGCACAGATACGCAGTATTTT.

V gene TRBV2 combines with J gene TRBJ1-5, with 7 bases aligning to TRBD1. There are 14 residues in the CDR3. CDR1 SNHLY and CDR2 FYNNEI come from the germline V gene. J gave up 3 bases and V 7 bases, and 6 bases lay outside the gene matches. CDR3 amino acids: CASNLGQTNQPQHF. The CDR3 DNA reads as TGTGCCAGCAATTTGGGACAGACCAATCAGCCCCAGCATTTT.

This clonotype turned up a few times. CDR3 coding DNA: TGTGCCAGCAGCCAAACCCCCAGTAGCACAGATACGCAGTATTTT. It codes for CASSQTPSSTDTQYF. This chain links TRBV4-2 with TRBJ2-3; D uncertain. The CDR3 has 15 amino acids. Trimming pared 2 bases from V and 0 bases from J, leaving 9 bases between. The germline gives CDR1 LGHNA, CDR2 YNFKEQ.

This clonotype has more than one count but fewer than ten. This chain connects TRBV28 to TRBJ2-1, with D unclear. The CDR3 covers 14 residues. From germline, CDR1 is MDHEN and CDR2 SYDVKM. Trimming took off 3 bases at V and 1 base at J, with 7 bases between the two ends. CDR3 DNA: TGTGCCAGCAGTTTGCACGGTTCCTACAATGAGCAGTTCTTC. It translates to CASSLHGSYNEQFF.

V gene TRBV19 combines with J gene TRBJ2-2; either TRBD1 or TRBD2 may fit D (6 bases each). The CDR3 contains 14 residues. CDR1 and CDR2 (germline): LNHDA, SQIVND (reference sequence). Between the trimmed V and J ends, which lost 10 bases and 6 bases, there was a span of 18 bases. As DNA, the CDR3 is TGTGCCACCGCGAGGGGGGCGGCGGCCGGGGAGCTGTTTTTT. Amino acid sequence: CATARGAAAGELFF.

There are a few counts of this clonotype. The chain joins TRBV10-3 to TRBJ1-2, with D maybe TRBD1 (5 bases). The germline gives CDR1 ENHRY, CDR2 SYGVKD. With 6 bases removed from V and 9 bases from J, the gap between germline ends came to 20 bases. CDR3 length: 14 amino acids. CDR3 in DNA: TGTGCCATCAGACCCGGGGGGGGGTCGAATCGCTACACCTTC. This encodes CAIRPGGGSNRYTF.